These T cell receptor beta chains were read from a single sample in a study of radiotherapy plus CTLA-4 blockade in lung cancer. Here immunoSEQ multiplex PCR was the method, and the copy in TCRdb shows in-frame clones only, minus some. The sample has just under 60,000 clones; around 80% are singletons. The starting material was peripheral blood, obtained from a patient treated with radiotherapy plus ipilimumab. The source of these receptors is a human donor with non-small cell lung cancer who had a partial response to radiotherapy plus ipilimumab. Each CDR3 is given with its conserved first and last residue. Fields, in order: CDR3 protein, CDR3 DNA, V gene, clone size, J gene, D gene. A D gene is named only where the DNA matches it firmly. Clone size is given for some rows only: seen once, a few or many times, or a class if the clone is expanded.

CASRGGSGGLETQYF TGTGCCAGCCGGGGAGGTAGCGGGGGGCTAGAGACCCAGTACTTC TRBV6-1 . TRBJ2-5 TRBD2
CASSTPTGGWGETQYF TGTGCCAGCAGTACACCCACAGGGGGCTGGGGGGAGACCCAGTACTTC TRBV28 once TRBJ2-5 TRBD1
CAISDSVRGDGYTF TGTGCCATCAGTGACTCCGTACGGGGGGATGGCTACACCTTC TRBV10-3 . TRBJ1-2 .
CASSSDRVGETQYF TGTGCCAGCAGCTCAGACAGGGTAGGGGAGACCCAGTACTTC TRBV7-7 . TRBJ2-5 TRBD1
CASSAGTAIYGYTF TGTGCCAGCAGCGCCGGGACAGCGATCTATGGCTACACCTTC TRBV14 . TRBJ1-2 TRBD1
CASSGGATGELFF TGTGCCAGCAGCGGGGGGGCCACCGGGGAGCTGTTTTTT TRBV7-3 few TRBJ2-2 .
CASSIRDSLAYEQYF TGTGCCAGCAGCATCCGGGACAGCTTAGCCTACGAGCAGTACTTC TRBV6-1 . TRBJ2-7 TRBD1
CASSVGGGADSYEQYF TGTGCCAGCAGCGTAGGGGGCGGGGCCGATTCCTACGAGCAGTACTTC TRBV9 . TRBJ2-7 .
CATSRDLLAGGTDTQYF TGTGCCACCAGCAGAGACCTCCTAGCGGGGGGCACAGATACGCAGTATTTT TRBV15 . TRBJ2-3 TRBD2
CASSLITGMGETQYF TGTGCCAGCAGCTTGATCACAGGGATGGGGGAGACCCAGTACTTC TRBV5-6 . TRBJ2-5 .
CASSRGQSYEQYF TGTGCCAGCAGCCGGGGACAGTCCTACGAGCAGTACTTC TRBV27 . TRBJ2-7 TRBD1
CASSHRTSGGYEQYF TGTGCCAGCAGCCATCGGACTAGCGGGGGTTACGAGCAGTACTTC TRBV4-2 once TRBJ2-7 TRBD2
CASSFSLTASYNEQFF TGCGCCAGCAGCTTTTCCTTGACAGCCTCCTACAATGAGCAGTTCTTC TRBV5-1 . TRBJ2-1 .
CASSYGLAGVETQYF TGCGCCAGCAGCTATGGACTAGCGGGGGTAGAGACCCAGTACTTC TRBV5-1 . TRBJ2-5 TRBD2
CASSVTGTGGYGYTF TGTGCCAGCAGTGTGACCGGGACAGGGGGTTATGGCTACACCTTC TRBV6-1 few TRBJ1-2 TRBD1
CASSRLAGGPQETQYF TGCGCCAGCAGCAGATTAGCGGGGGGGCCACAAGAGACCCAGTACTTC TRBV5-1 . TRBJ2-5 TRBD2
CASSPSGPRNF TGCGCCAGCAGTCCCAGCGGGCCTAGGAATTTT TRBV10-1 . TRBJ2-3 .
CASRQIGRQAQETQYF TGTGCCAGCAGACAGATCGGGCGACAGGCTCAAGAGACCCAGTACTTC TRBV5-4 . TRBJ2-5 .
CASSLGGGRPSYNEQFF TGTGCCAGCTCACTGGGCGGGGGGCGCCCTTCCTACAATGAGCAGTTCTTC TRBV18 . TRBJ2-1 TRBD2
CASSVVRNEQFF TGTGCCAGCAGCGTAGTCCGCAATGAGCAGTTCTTC TRBV9 . TRBJ2-1 .
CASRATGNTEAFF TGTGCCAGCAGAGCTACAGGGAACACTGAAGCTTTCTTT TRBV7-3 . TRBJ1-1 .
CASSHWGGRNEQFF TGCGCCAGCAGCCATTGGGGGGGCCGCAATGAGCAGTTCTTC TRBV4-3 few TRBJ2-1 .
CASRGGVIYGYTF TGTGCCAGCAGGGGGGGGGTGATCTATGGCTACACCTTC TRBV6-1 . TRBJ1-2 .
CAWAKVLDRAHTGELFF TGTGCCTGGGCCAAGGTTTTGGACAGGGCGCACACCGGGGAGCTGTTTTTT TRBV30 . TRBJ2-2 TRBD1
CVSSPGTSTDTQYF TGCGTCAGCAGTCCAGGGACTAGCACAGATACGCAGTATTTT TRBV5-1 . TRBJ2-3 .
CASSPGNPLNSPLHF TGTGCCAGCAGTCCGGGAAACCCGTTAAATTCACCCCTCCACTTT TRBV27 . TRBJ1-6 .
CASSPDISGANVLTF TGTGCCAGCTCACCGGACATTTCTGGGGCCAACGTCCTGACTTTC TRBV18 . TRBJ2-6 .
CASSVANGETEAFF TGTGCCAGCAGCGTAGCGAACGGGGAAACTGAAGCTTTCTTT TRBV9 . TRBJ1-1 .
CASSLMRVPLLNTEAFF TGTGCCAGCAGTCTTATGCGGGTTCCCCTTTTGAACACTGAAGCTTTCTTT TRBV27 . TRBJ1-1 .
CASSPSGGPGEQYF TGTGCCAGCAGCCCAAGCGGGGGGCCTGGTGAGCAGTATTTT TRBV7-3 . TRBJ2-3 TRBD2
CASQRGGKTGELFF TGTGCCAGCCAGCGGGGGGGCAAAACCGGGGAGCTGTTTTTT TRBV6-6 . TRBJ2-2 TRBD2